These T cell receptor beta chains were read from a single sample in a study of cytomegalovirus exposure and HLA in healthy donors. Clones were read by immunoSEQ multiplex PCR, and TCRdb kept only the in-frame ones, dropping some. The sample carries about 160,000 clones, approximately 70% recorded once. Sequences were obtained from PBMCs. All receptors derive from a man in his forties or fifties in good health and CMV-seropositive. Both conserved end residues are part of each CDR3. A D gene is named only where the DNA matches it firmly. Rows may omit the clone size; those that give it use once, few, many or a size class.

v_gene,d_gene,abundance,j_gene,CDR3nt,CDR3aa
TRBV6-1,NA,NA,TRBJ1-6,TGTGCCAGCCAGCGGACAGCCTCCTATAATTCACCCCTCCACTTT,CASQRTASYNSPLHF
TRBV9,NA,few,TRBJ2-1,TGTGCCAGCAGCCAAGGGGCAGCTACGTACAATGAGCAGTTCTTC,CASSQGAATYNEQFF
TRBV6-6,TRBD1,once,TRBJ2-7,TGTGCCAGCAGCGGGGACAGGGCTTCCTACGAGCAGTACTTC,CASSGDRASYEQYF
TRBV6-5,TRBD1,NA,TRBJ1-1,TGTGCCAGCAGTCGGACAGGGGTTAGGGACACTGAAGCTTTCTTT,CASSRTGVRDTEAFF
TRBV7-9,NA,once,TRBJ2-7,TGTGCCAGCAACTCCGGACACGGAGGGGACTACGAGCAGTACTTC,CASNSGHGGDYEQYF
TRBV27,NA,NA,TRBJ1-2,TGTGCCAGCAAATTTAGGGGATTGGGGGAGGACTATGGCTACACCTTC,CASKFRGLGEDYGYTF
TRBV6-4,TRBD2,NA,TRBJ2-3,TGTGCCAGCAGTGACTCAGCGGGGACAGATACGCAGTATTTT,CASSDSAGTDTQYF
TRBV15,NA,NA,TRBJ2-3,TGTGCCACCAGCAGATCCGGGGATACGCAGTATTTT,CATSRSGDTQYF
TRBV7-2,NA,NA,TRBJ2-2,TGTGCCAGCAGCTTAAGTACAGGGAGACAAGGGGAGCTGTTTTTT,CASSLSTGRQGELFF
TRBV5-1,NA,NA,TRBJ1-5,TGCGCCAGCAGCTCCCAGGGTAGTCAGCCCCAGCATTTT,CASSSQGSQPQHF
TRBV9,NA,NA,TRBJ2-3,TGTGCCAGCAGTCGAGTTTACCGAACAGATACGCAGTATTTT,CASSRVYRTDTQYF
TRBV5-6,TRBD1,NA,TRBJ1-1,TGTGCCAGCAGCCTAACAGGGGCCCCTGAAGCTTTCTTT,CASSLTGAPEAFF
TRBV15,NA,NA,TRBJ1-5,TGTGCCACCAGCAGAGATCTCGAGGGGCCCCAGCATTTT,CATSRDLEGPQHF
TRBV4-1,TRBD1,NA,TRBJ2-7,TGCGCCAGCAGCCAAGCGGACAGGGGTGGCTACGAGCAGTACTTC,CASSQADRGGYEQYF
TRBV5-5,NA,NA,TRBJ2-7,TGTGCCAGCAGCGACTGGCACCGCCGCATTGAGCAGTACTTC,CASSDWHRRIEQYF
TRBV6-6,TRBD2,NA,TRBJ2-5,TGTGCCAGCAGCGGACTAGCGGGGGTGGAGACCCAGTACTTC,CASSGLAGVETQYF
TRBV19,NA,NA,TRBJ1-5,TGTGCCAGTAGTATGGGCGGACATAGCAATCAGCCCCAGCATTTT,CASSMGGHSNQPQHF
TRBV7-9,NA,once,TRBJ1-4,TGTGCCAGCAGCTCATCGGAGGAAAAACTGTTTTTT,CASSSSEEKLFF
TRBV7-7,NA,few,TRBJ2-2,TGTGCTAGCAGCCGGACAGCGAACACCGGGGAGCTGTTTTTT,CASSRTANTGELFF
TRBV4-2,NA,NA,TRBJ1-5,TGTGCCAGCAGCCCTAGATGGGGGCAAGTTAGTCAGCCCCAGCATTTT,CASSPRWGQVSQPQHF
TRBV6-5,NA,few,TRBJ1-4,TGTGCCAGCAGTTACAGTGGGCGTGGGACTAATGAAAAACTGTTTTTT,CASSYSGRGTNEKLFF
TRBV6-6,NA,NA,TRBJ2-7,TGTGCCAGCAGTTACTCGAGACGGCAGGGTGGCGAGCAGTACTTC,CASSYSRRQGGEQYF
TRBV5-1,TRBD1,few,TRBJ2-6,TGCGCCAGCAGCTCCGGGACAGGGAGCTCTGGGGCCAACGTCCTGACTTTC,CASSSGTGSSGANVLTF
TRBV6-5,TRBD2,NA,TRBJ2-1,TGTGCCAGCAGCCCCCAGACTAGCGGGGAAGAGTTCTTC,CASSPQTSGEEFF
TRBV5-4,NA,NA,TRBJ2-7,TGTGCCAGCAGCTTGGTAGGGAGTGGGTCCTACGAGCAGTACTTC,CASSLVGSGSYEQYF
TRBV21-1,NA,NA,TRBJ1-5,TGTGCCAGCAGCCCCCGCCCAGGGTCAAATCAGCCCCAGCATTTT,CASSPRPGSNQPQHF
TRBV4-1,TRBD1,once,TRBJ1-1,TGCGCCAGCAGCTACCGGGACAGAATGAACACTGAAGCTTTCTTT,CASSYRDRMNTEAFF
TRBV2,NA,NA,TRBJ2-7,TGTGCCAGCGGGAGTCGCGGACGGCACTACGAGCAGTACTTC,CASGSRGRHYEQYF
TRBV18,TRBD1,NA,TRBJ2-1,TGTGCCAGCTCACCTGGACAGGGGGAGCATGAGCAGTTCTTC,CASSPGQGEHEQFF
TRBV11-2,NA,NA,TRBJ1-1,TGTGCCAGCACCCAAGCAGGGGTGGGTACTGAAGCTTTCTTT,CASTQAGVGTEAFF
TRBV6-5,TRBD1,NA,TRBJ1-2,TGTGCCAGCAGTTACTCAACGGGACAGAACTATGGCTACACCTTC,CASSYSTGQNYGYTF
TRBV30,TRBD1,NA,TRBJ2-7,TGTGCCTGGATCCCGGGACAGGTCGGTGAGCAGTACTTC,CAWIPGQVGEQYF
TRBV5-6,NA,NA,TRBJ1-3,TGTGCCAGCAGCTTGGGAGGAGGGTCTGGAAACACCATATATTTT,CASSLGGGSGNTIYF
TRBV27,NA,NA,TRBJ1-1,TGTGCCAGCAGTTTATTTGGGGCTTCGAACACTGAAGCTTTCTTT,CASSLFGASNTEAFF
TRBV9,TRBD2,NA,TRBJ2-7,TGTGCCAGCAGCGTAGCTGGGGGAGGGGCCTACGAGCAGTACTTC,CASSVAGGGAYEQYF
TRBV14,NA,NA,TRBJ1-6,TGTGCCAGCAGCCAATATCCGGGGTCGAGCAATTCACCCCTCCACTTT,CASSQYPGSSNSPLHF
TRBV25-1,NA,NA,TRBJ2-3,TGTGCCAGCAGTGCAGTAGACAGAGCCACAGATACGCAGTATTTT,CASSAVDRATDTQYF
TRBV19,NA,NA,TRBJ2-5,TGTGCCAGTAGTATAAAGGGGGTACAAGAGACCCAGTACTTC,CASSIKGVQETQYF
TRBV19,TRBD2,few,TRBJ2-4,TGTGCCAGTAGTATAGATTGGGGGGGGGCCAAAAACATTCAGTACTTC,CASSIDWGGAKNIQYF
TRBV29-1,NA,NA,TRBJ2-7,TGCAGCGTTGGGGAGACGGCGAGCTCCTACGAGCAGTACTTC,CSVGETASSYEQYF
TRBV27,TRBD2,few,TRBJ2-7,TGTGCCAGCAGTTTACGCGGGGGGCCCACCTACGAGCAGTACTTC,CASSLRGGPTYEQYF
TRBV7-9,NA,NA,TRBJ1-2,TGTGCCAGCAGCGCGTACGACAGGACAGAAAACTATGGCTACACCTTC,CASSAYDRTENYGYTF
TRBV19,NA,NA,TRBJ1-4,TGTGCCAGTAGTATTGTCCAGGAGGGTGAAAAACTGTTTTTT,CASSIVQEGEKLFF
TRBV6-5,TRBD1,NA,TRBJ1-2,TGTGCCAGCAGTTCGGACAGGCAGCCTTCTAACTATGGCTACACCTTC,CASSSDRQPSNYGYTF
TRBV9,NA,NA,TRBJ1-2,TGTGCCAGCAGCGTAGCTGTAGGGGAGGAACATGGCTACACCTTC,CASSVAVGEEHGYTF
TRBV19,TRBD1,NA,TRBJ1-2,TGTGCCAGTAGAGATACAGGGGCGAACTATGGCTACACCTTC,CASRDTGANYGYTF
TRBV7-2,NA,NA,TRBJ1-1,TGTGCCAGCAGCTTAGGGCTGGGGCCCCGAAACACTGAAGCTTTCTTT,CASSLGLGPRNTEAFF
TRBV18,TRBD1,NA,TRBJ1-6,TGTGCCAGCTCACCCGATAACAGGGGGGCACACTCACCCCTCCACTTT,CASSPDNRGAHSPLHF
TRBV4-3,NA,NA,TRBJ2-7,TGCGCCAGCAGCCAATCTCGAGCAGGGCACAACGAGCAGTACTTC,CASSQSRAGHNEQYF
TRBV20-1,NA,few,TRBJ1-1,TGCAGTGCTAGAGGCACCGGTGAAGCTTTCTTT,CSARGTGEAFF
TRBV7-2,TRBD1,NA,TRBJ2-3,TGTGCCAGCAGCACGTCGGACAGGGGAATCACAGATACGCAGTATTTT,CASSTSDRGITDTQYF